Below are 6 T cell receptor beta chains sequenced from a single sample in a study of Tregs in tolerant kidney transplant recipients. Profiling relied on immunoSEQ multiplex PCR, and the TCRdb table lists in-frame clones only, not all of them. Among 75,000 to 95,000 clones listed, approximately 92% were seen once. The sample comprised CD8+ T cells from blood. The receptor set was obtained from a human donor in good health.

The chain joins TRBV7-9 to TRBJ1-1; D gene uncertain. Looked up from germline, CDR1 is SEHNR and CDR2 is FQNEAQ (reference sequence). The CDR3 contains 11 residues. With 0 bases removed from V and 8 bases from J, the gap between germline ends came to 4 bases. CDR3 amino acids: CASSLAPEAFF. In nucleotides, the CDR3 is TGTGCCAGCAGCTTAGCGCCCGAAGCTTTCTTT. The variable domain in full, completed from reference TRBV7-9 and TRBJ1-1, reads DTGVSQNPRHKITKRGQNVTFRCDPISEHNRLYWYRQTLGQGPEFLTYFQNEAQLEKSRLLSDRFSAERPKGSFSTLEIQRTEQGDSAMYLCASSLAPEAFFGQGTRLTVV.

The chain recombines TRBV4-1 with TRBJ2-3, with TRBD1 matching 7 bases. Germline V gives CDR1 MGHRA, CDR2 YSYEKL. The CDR3 has 16 amino acids. V was clipped by 4 bases and J by 3 bases; unmatched bases: 10. The CDR3 loop is CASSPRGPGGTDTQYF. The CDR3 nucleotides read TGCGCCAGCAGCCCTAGGGGGCCAGGAGGAACAGATACGCAGTATTTT.

The chain links TRBV7-9 to TRBJ2-5, with 8 bases lining up with TRBD2. The junction had 11 bases not matched to a gene; V was cut back by 1 base and J by 7 bases. The V gene's germline CDR1 is SEHNR and CDR2 FQNEAQ (reference sequence). The CDR3 length is 16 residues. CDR3 DNA: TGTGCCAGCAGCTTAGTAGCGGGAAGGGCTGGGTGGACCCAGTACTTC. Protein sequence: CASSLVAGRAGWTQYF.

The chain joins TRBV11-2 to TRBJ2-3, with D possibly called TRBD1 or TRBD2 (5 bases each). Trimming left V 1 base short and J 4 bases short, with 12 bases between. This CDR3 is 15 amino acids long. Looked up from germline, CDR1 is SGHAT and CDR2 is FQNNGV. The CDR3 DNA follows: TGTGCCAGCAGCTTAGTCGGGGCCCTCCCAGATACGCAGTATTTT. Its translation: CASSLVGALPDTQYF.

This chain connects TRBV5-6 to TRBJ2-7, with D unresolved. Germline V lookup: CDR1 SGHDT, CDR2 YYEEEE. This CDR3 is built from 16 residues. The V end lost 0 bases, the J end lost 0 bases, and 13 bases lay between the germline ends. DNA for the CDR3: TGTGCCAGCAGCTTGGCCCCCGGCTATAGCTCCTACGAGCAGTACTTC. This encodes CASSLAPGYSSYEQYF.

The sample holds a few counts of this clone. The chain employs TRBV7-9 and TRBJ2-1, with D tentatively TRBD2 (6 bases). The CDR3 is 11 residues long. The germline CDR1 and CDR2 sequences are SEHNR and FQNEAQ (reference sequence). The CDR3: CASSRGNEQFF. The DNA for the CDR3 is TGTGCATCCTCCCGGGGGAATGAGCAGTTCTTC.